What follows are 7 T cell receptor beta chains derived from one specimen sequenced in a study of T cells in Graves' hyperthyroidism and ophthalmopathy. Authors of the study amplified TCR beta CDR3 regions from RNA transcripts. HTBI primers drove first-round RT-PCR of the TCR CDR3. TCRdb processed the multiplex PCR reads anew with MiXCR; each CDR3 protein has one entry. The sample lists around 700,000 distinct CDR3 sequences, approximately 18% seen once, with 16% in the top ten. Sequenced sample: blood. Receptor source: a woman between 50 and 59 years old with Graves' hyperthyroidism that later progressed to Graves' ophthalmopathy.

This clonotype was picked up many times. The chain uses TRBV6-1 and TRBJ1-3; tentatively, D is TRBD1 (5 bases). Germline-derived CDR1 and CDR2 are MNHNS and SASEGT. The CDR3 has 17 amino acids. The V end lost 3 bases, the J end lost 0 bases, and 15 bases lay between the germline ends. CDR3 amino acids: CASSDGGARFSGNTIYF. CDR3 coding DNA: TGTGCCAGCAGTGACGGAGGGGCCCGATTCTCTGGAAACACCATATATTTT.

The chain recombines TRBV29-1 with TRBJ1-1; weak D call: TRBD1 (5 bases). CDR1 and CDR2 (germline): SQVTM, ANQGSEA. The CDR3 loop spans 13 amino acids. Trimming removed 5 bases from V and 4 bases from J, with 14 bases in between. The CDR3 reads CSVRPGGGTEAFF. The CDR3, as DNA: TGCAGCGTTAGGCCCGGGGGAGGCACTGAAGCTTTCTTT. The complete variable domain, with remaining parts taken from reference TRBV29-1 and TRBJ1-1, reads SAVISQKPSRDICQRGTSLTIQCQVDSQVTMMFWYRQQPGQSLTLIATANQGSEATYESGFVIDKFPISRPNLTFSTLTVSNMSPEDSSIYLCSVRPGGGTEAFFGQGTRLTVV.

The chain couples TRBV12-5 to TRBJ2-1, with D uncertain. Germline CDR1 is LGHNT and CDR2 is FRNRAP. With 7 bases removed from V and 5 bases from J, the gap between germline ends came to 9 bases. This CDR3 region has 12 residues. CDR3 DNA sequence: TGTGCTAGTGTGGGTAAGAACAATGAGCAGTTCTTC. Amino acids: CASVGKNNEQFF. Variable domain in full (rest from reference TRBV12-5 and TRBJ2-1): DARVTQTPRHKVTEMGQEVTMRCQPILGHNTVFWYRQTMMQGLELLAYFRNRAPLDDSGMPKDRFSAEMPDATLATLKIQPSEPRDSAVYFCASVGKNNEQFFGPGTRLTVL.

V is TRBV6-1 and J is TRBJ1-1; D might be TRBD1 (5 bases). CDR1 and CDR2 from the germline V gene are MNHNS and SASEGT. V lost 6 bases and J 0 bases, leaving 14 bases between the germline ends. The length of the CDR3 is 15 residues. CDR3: CASSMTAIMNTEAFF. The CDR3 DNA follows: TGTGCCAGCAGCATGACAGCGATCATGAACACTGAAGCTTTCTTT.

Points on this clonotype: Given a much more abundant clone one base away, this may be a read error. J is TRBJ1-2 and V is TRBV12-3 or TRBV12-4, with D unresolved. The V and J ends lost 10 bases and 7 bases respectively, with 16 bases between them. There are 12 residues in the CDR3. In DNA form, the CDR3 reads TGTGCCACCTCGGACGGGTTCTGTGGCTACACCTTC. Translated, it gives CATSDGFCGYTF.

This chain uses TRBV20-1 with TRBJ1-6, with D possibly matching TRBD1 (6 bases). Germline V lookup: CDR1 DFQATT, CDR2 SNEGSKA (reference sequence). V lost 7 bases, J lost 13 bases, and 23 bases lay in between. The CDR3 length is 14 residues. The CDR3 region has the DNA TGCAGTGATATAAGACGTGCAGGGGTGGAGCCCCTCCACTTT. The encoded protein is CSDIRRAGVEPLHF.

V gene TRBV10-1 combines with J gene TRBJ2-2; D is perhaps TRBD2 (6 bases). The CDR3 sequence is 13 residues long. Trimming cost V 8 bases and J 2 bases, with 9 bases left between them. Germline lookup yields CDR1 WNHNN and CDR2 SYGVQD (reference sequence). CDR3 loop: CASWDSNTGELFF. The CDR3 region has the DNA TGCGCCAGCTGGGACTCCAACACCGGGGAGCTGTTTTTT.